One and the same sample provided the 5 T cell receptor beta chains below, sequenced in a study of blood T cell repertoires in COVID-19. The table came from immunoSEQ multiplex PCR; TCRdb's copy has only in-frame clones and leaves some out. The sample has approximately 150,000 clones, roughly 85% seen once. The material sequenced was peripheral blood. The receptors derive from a man between 40 and 49 years old with acute or convalescent COVID-19.

This sequence joins TRBV28 and TRBJ1-5; D gene unclear. The CDR3 covers 12 residues. V lost 6 bases and J lost 9, with 12 bases in between. In germline, CDR1 is MDHEN, CDR2 SYDVKM. DNA for the CDR3: TGTGCCAGCAGCCAAATGGGGAGGCCCCAGCATTTT. Translated, it gives CASSQMGRPQHF.

This chain uses TRBV5-4 with TRBJ1-3, with 7 bases identical to TRBD1. The CDR3 loop spans 16 amino acids. Germline V gives CDR1 SGHNT, CDR2 YYREEE (reference sequence). The V segment lost 4 bases and the J segment 0 bases; nucleotides outside the gene matches: 7. DNA for the CDR3: TGTGCCAGCAGCCTGGGACAGCAAGGCTCTGGAAACACCATATATTTT. Translation gives CASSLGQQGSGNTIYF.

The gene calls are TRBV5-6 and TRBJ1-2; D is perhaps TRBD1 (5 bases). Germline-derived CDR1 and CDR2 are SGHDT and YYEEEE. The CDR3 is made up of 13 amino acids. V shed 3 bases and J shed 5 bases, with 11 bases lying between them. The CDR3 loop reads CASSSRDRYGYTF. The CDR3 nucleotides are TGTGCCAGCAGCTCGCGGGACCGTTATGGCTACACCTTC.

This clone showed up just a few times. The chain couples TRBV7-2 to TRBJ1-1; no clear D gene. Germline V gives CDR1 SGHTA, CDR2 FQGNSA. V dropped 2 bases and J dropped 8 bases, with 15 bases sitting between them. CDR3 size: 14 residues. Here the CDR3 reads CASSLFRGWPEAFF. The CDR3 DNA reads as TGTGCCAGCAGCTTATTTCGTGGTTGGCCAGAAGCTTTCTTT.

The rearrangement joins TRBV7-2 to TRBJ2-7; 11 nucleotides agree with TRBD2. The V and J ends lost 0 bases and 0 bases, in that order; junction bases with no gene match: 1. The V gene's germline CDR1 is SGHTA and CDR2 FQGNSA. CDR3 length: 16 residues. The DNA of the CDR3 is TGTGCCAGCAGCTTAGCGACTAGCGGGACCTCCTACGAGCAGTACTTC. It translates to CASSLATSGTSYEQYF. Full variable domain (outside the CDR3, taken from reference TRBV7-2 and TRBJ2-7): GAGVSQSPSNKVTEKGKDVELRCDPISGHTALYWYRQSLGQGLEFLIYFQGNSAPDKSGLPSDRFSAERTGGSVSTLTIQRTQQEDSAVYLCASSLATSGTSYEQYFGPGTRLTVT.